These T cell receptor beta chains were read from a single sample in a study of cytomegalovirus exposure and HLA in healthy donors. Profiling relied on immunoSEQ multiplex PCR, and the TCRdb table lists in-frame clones only, not all of them. This table has about 190,000 clones, 75% to 85% appearing once. The specimen sequenced was PBMCs. These receptors all stem from a boy aged 10-17 years in good health and CMV-seronegative. Both conserved end residues are part of each CDR3. The D gene is left open where the match is weak. Not every row has a clone size; where given, it reads once, few, many or a size class.

length	V	D	J	size	DNA	CDR3
12	TRBV6-5	NA	TRBJ2-2	NA	TGTGCCAGCAAGGGGATCACCGGGGAGCTGTTTTTT	CASKGITGELFF
15	TRBV6-4	NA	TRBJ1-2	few	TGTGCCAGCAGTGAAAGCGGGGCGCAGAGCTATGGCTACACCTTC	CASSESGAQSYGYTF
14	TRBV4-3	NA	TRBJ2-1	NA	TGCGCCAGCAGCCAAGATACGGCGGCTAATGAGCAGTTCTTC	CASSQDTAANEQFF
17	TRBV5-8	NA	TRBJ1-2	NA	TGTGCCAGCAGCCTTAGGGCGACAGCCAACCTGTGGTATGGCTACACCTTC	CASSLRATANLWYGYTF
16	TRBV5-1	TRBD1	TRBJ1-2	NA	TGCGCCAGCAGCTTGGGGACAGGGACCTCTAACTATGGCTACACCTTC	CASSLGTGTSNYGYTF
15	TRBV10-3	NA	TRBJ2-5	NA	TGTGCCATCACCGCGGGTCAGGGGCTAGGTGAGACCCAGTACTTC	CAITAGQGLGETQYF
15	TRBV5-1	TRBD2	TRBJ2-3	NA	TGCGCCAGCAGCAGTAGCGGGCGGGGCGCAGATACGCAGTATTTT	CASSSSGRGADTQYF
19	TRBV9	TRBD2	TRBJ2-1	once	TGTGCCAGCAGCGGATCAACAACGCTAGCGGGAGGGGAATACAATGAGCAGTTCTTC	CASSGSTTLAGGEYNEQFF
16	TRBV7-3	TRBD2	TRBJ2-2	few	TGTGCCAGCAGCTTACTTAGCGGGAGGAACACCGGGGAGCTGTTTTTT	CASSLLSGRNTGELFF
14	TRBV11-2	NA	TRBJ1-4	few	TGTGCCAGCAGCTTCCAGGGAACTAATGAAAAACTGTTTTTT	CASSFQGTNEKLFF
13	TRBV6-6	TRBD1	TRBJ1-2	NA	TGTGCCAGCAGTCGAACAGGGGGCCATGGCTACACCTTC	CASSRTGGHGYTF
13	TRBV7-9	TRBD1	TRBJ2-7	NA	TGTGCCAGCAGCTTAGGATCAGGGGGAGAGCAGTACTTC	CASSLGSGGEQYF
14	TRBV7-2	NA	TRBJ1-3	few	TGTGCCAGCAGCAGTCAGGCTACAGGAAACACCATATATTTT	CASSSQATGNTIYF
14	TRBV19	TRBD2	TRBJ2-7	NA	TGTGCCAGTAGTCCTAGCGGGAGTAAGGACGAGCAGTACTTC	CASSPSGSKDEQYF
19	TRBV7-9	NA	TRBJ1-2	NA	TGTGCCAGCAGCCCCAATACCCAGGGGCCAAGGGTAGGAGTCTATGGCTACACCTTC	CASSPNTQGPRVGVYGYTF
14	TRBV5-4	TRBD1	TRBJ1-1	few	TGTGCCAGCAGCTTAACAGGGGCGGGGACTGAAGCTTTCTTT	CASSLTGAGTEAFF
14	TRBV2	NA	TRBJ1-1	few	TGTGCCAGCAGTCGGAGGGTGGCGAACACTGAAGCTTTCTTT	CASSRRVANTEAFF
14	TRBV6-5	TRBD1	TRBJ1-1	NA	TGTGCCAGCAGTTGGGACAGGGATAACACTGAAGCTTTCTTT	CASSWDRDNTEAFF
16	TRBV5-6	NA	TRBJ2-7	NA	TGTGCCAGCAGCCCCCCCCTCGTGGCAGTCTCCTACGAGCAGTACTTC	CASSPPLVAVSYEQYF
14	TRBV19	NA	TRBJ1-1	NA	TGTGCCACCAAAGAGCGGGGCCTGAACACTGAAGCTTTCTTT	CATKERGLNTEAFF
15	TRBV7-8	NA	TRBJ2-1	once	TGTGCCAGCAGCACTCGTAGCGGTGCCTACAATGAGCAGTTCTTC	CASSTRSGAYNEQFF
15	TRBV7-2	TRBD1	TRBJ1-1	NA	TGTGCCAGCAGCAAACCCAGGGGGTCAGGAGGGGAAGCTTTCTTT	CASSKPRGSGGEAFF
15	TRBV5-4	TRBD2	TRBJ2-1	NA	TGTGCCAGCAGCTTGCCCGGACTAGGACCGAATGAGCAGTTCTTC	CASSLPGLGPNEQFF
21	TRBV4-3	TRBD2	TRBJ2-1	NA	TGCGCCAGCAGCCAAGGTGACCCGGGACTAGCGGGAGAGAGCAGGGACCATGAGCAGTTCTTC	CASSQGDPGLAGESRDHEQFF
13	TRBV6-6	NA	TRBJ2-7	NA	TGTGCCAGCACCCCGGCCGGGAAGTACGAGCAGTACTTC	CASTPAGKYEQYF
13	TRBV19	TRBD1	TRBJ1-1	once	TGTGCCAGTAGTAACCGTACAGGGGGCTCGGCTTTCTTT	CASSNRTGGSAFF
13	TRBV30	NA	TRBJ2-2	once	TGTGCCTGGGTACCCCACGGGACCGGGGAGCTGTTTTTT	CAWVPHGTGELFF